This TCR beta chain was recorded in a study of spatial heterogeneity in lung cancer. Study in general: Alpha-chain sequences were consistently detected less often than beta-chain sequences. TCR and UMI combinations that were unique each appeared, on average, more than ten times in raw reads. The study, taken as a whole, reports: The appearance of ubiquitous expanded tumor TCRs in blood was greater at resection than follow-up.

Trimming took 2 bases from V and 7 from J; bases not matched to a gene: 7. Germline CDR1 is SGHTA and CDR2 is FQGNSA. The CDR3 has 15 residues. Time point defined: sample taken at primary tumor resection. Frozen PBMC, nontumor lung or tumor provided whole RNA, which was sequenced unsorted. Carried by each TCR cDNA molecule was a unique molecular identifier. TCRdb fed the 5' RACE reads into MiXCR, producing one record per CDR3 protein. Here the sample spans more than 85,000 distinct CDR3 sequences, around 8.6% being singletons. This clonotype came up a few times. Its antigen remains unknown. The source material was PBMCs, sampled at surgery. The receptor was derived from a male donor with early-stage non-small cell lung cancer. The chain has TRBV7-2 and TRBJ2-5; 10 bases line up with TRBD1. CDR3 sequence reads: CASSLRQGAHGTQYF. As DNA, the CDR3 is TGTGCCAGCAGCTTAAGACAGGGGGCGCACGGGACCCAGTACTTC. Full variable domain (remainder filled in from reference TRBV7-2 and TRBJ2-5): GAGVSQSPSNKVTEKGKDVELRCDPISGHTALYWYRQSLGQGLEFLIYFQGNSAPDKSGLPSDRFSAERTGGSVSTLTIQRTQQEDSAVYLCASSLRQGAHGTQYFGPGTRLLVL.